This TCR beta chain came from a study of shared clonotypes between healthy human individuals. Naive CD8 isolation took CD45RO-negative cells positively selected for CCR7 and excluded terminally differentiated effector memory CD45RA+ cells. Trimming took 5 bases from V and 4 from J, leaving 21 bases between them. The V gene's germline CDR1 is SGHAT and CDR2 FQNNGV. The CDR3 loop spans 16 amino acids. Splitting of each subset's genomic DNA was done evenly across several immunoSEQ plates. Only in-frame clones appear in the TCRdb table, and some are missing; sequencing was by immunoSEQ multiplex PCR. The table shows some 2,100,000 clones, with approximately 94% occurring only once.

The chain joins TRBV11-2 to TRBJ2-7; D remains unclear. The TCR sequence derives from a young man in good health. Some clones in this sample may be carry-over from other donors' samples. Sequences were obtained from naive CD8+ T cells from PBMCs. The CDR3 loop reads CASSLSRTERKYEQYF. The CDR3 nucleotides read TGTGCCAGCAGCCTATCTAGAACAGAAAGAAAGTACGAGCAGTACTTC.